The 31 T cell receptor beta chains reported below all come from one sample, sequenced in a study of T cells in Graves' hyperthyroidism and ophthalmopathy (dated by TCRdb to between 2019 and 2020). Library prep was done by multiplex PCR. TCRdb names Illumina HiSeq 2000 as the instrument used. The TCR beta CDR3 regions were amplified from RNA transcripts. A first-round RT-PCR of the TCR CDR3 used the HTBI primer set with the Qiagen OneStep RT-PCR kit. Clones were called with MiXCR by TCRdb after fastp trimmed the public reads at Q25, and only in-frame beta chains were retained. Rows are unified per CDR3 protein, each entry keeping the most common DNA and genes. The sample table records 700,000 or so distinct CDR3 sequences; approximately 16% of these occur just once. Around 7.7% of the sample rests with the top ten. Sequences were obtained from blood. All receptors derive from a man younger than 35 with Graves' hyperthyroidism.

The CDR3 sequence is CASSAETRASEQYF. DNA of the CDR3: TGTGCCAGCAGTGCCGAGACTAGAGCCAGCGAGCAGTACTTC. This chain links TRBV25-1 with TRBJ2-7; tentative D call: TRBD2 (6 bases). The ends were cut back, 4 bases at V and 6 bases at J, with 16 bases in the middle. CDR3 size: 14 residues. Germline loops: CDR1 MGHDK, CDR2 SYGVNS.

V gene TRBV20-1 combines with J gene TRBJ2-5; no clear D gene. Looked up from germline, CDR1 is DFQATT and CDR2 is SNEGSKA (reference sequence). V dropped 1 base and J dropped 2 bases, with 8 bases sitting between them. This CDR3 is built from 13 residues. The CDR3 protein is CSARVAFQETQYF. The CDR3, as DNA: TGCAGTGCTAGAGTGGCTTTTCAAGAGACCCAGTACTTC.

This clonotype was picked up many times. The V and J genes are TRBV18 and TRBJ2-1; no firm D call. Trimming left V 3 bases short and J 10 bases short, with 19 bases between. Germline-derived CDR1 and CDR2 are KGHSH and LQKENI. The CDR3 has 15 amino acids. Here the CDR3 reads CASSPSLALIGEQFF. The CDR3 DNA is TGTGCCAGCTCACCCTCTCTTGCACTAATTGGAGAGCAGTTCTTC.

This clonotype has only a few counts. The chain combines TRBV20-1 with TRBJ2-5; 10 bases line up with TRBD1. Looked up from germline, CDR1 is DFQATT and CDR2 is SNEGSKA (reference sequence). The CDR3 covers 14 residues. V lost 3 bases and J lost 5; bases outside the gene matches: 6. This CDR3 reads CSASLGQGWETQYF. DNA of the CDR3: TGCAGTGCTAGTCTGGGACAGGGGTGGGAGACCCAGTACTTC.

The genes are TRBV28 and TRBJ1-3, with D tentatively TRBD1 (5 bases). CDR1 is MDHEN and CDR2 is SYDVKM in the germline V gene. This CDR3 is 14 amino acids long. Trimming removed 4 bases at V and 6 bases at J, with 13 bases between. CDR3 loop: CASSSGTKENTIYF. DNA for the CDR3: TGTGCCAGCAGTTCCGGGACGAAGGAAAACACCATATATTTT.

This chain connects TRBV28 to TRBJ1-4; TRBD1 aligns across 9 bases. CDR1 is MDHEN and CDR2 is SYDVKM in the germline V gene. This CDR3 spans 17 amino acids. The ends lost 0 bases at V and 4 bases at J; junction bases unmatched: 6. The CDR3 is CASSLWMLGQGNEKLFF. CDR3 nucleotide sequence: TGTGCCAGCAGTTTATGGATGTTGGGACAGGGTAATGAAAAACTGTTTTTT.

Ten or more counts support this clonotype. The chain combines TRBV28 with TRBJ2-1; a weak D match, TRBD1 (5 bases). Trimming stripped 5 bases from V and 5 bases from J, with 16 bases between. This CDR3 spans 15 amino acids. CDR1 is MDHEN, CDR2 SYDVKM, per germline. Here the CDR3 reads CASSLTPTANNEQFF. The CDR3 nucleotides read TGTGCCAGCAGTCTCACCCCGACAGCAAACAATGAGCAGTTCTTC.

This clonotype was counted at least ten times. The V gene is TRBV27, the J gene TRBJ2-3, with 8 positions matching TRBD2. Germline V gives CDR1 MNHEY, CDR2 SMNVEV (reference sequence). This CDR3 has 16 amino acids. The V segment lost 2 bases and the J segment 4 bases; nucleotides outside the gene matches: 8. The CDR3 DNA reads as TGTGCCAGCAGTTTAATCCGGGCTAGCGGGCCAGATACGCAGTATTTT. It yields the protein CASSLIRASGPDTQYF.

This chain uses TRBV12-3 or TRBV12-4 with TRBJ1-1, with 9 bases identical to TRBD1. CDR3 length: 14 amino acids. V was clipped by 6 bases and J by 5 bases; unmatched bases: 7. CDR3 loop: CASRGQGMGTEAFF. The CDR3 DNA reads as TGTGCCAGCAGAGGACAGGGGATGGGGACTGAAGCTTTCTTT.

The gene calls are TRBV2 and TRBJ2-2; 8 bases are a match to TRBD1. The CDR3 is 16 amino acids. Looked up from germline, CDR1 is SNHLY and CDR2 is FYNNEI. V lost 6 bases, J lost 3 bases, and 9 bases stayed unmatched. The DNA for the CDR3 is TGTGCCAGCAGCCGGACAGGGAGAGTCGACACCGGGGAGCTGTTTTTT. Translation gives CASSRTGRVDTGELFF.

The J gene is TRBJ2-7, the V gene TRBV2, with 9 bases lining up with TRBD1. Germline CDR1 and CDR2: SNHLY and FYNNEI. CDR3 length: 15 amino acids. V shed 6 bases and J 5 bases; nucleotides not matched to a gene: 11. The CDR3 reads CASSESPDRGDEQYF. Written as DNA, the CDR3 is TGTGCCAGCAGCGAATCCCCGGACAGGGGAGACGAGCAGTACTTC. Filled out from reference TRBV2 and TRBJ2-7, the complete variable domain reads EPEVTQTPSHQVTQMGQEVILRCVPISNHLYFYWYRQILGQKVEFLVSFYNNEISEKSEIFDDQFSVERPDGSNFTLKIRSTKLEDSAMYFCASSESPDRGDEQYFGPGTRLTVT.

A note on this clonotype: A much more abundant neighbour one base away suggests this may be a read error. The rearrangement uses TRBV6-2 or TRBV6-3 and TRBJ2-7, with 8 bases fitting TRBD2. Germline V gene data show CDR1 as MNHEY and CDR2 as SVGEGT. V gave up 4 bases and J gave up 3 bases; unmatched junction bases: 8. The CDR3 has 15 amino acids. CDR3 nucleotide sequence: TGTGCCAGCAGTTTGGGCTACGGGAGGGGCTACGAGCAGTACTTC. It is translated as CASSLGYGRGYEQYF.

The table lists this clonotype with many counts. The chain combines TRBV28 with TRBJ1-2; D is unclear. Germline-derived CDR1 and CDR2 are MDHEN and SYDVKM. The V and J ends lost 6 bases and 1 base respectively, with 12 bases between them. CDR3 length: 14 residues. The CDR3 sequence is CASSSLRGNYGYTF. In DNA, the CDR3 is TGTGCCAGCAGCTCTTTACGGGGTAACTATGGCTACACCTTC.

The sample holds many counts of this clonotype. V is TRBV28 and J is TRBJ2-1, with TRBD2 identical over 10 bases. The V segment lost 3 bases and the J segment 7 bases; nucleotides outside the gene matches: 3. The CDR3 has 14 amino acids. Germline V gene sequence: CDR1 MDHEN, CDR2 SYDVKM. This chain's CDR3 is CASSFLAGDNEQFF. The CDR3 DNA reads TGTGCCAGCAGTTTCCTAGCGGGAGATAATGAGCAGTTCTTC. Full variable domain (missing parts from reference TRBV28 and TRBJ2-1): DVKVTQSSRYLVKRTGEKVFLECVQDMDHENMFWYRQDPGLGLRLIYFSYDVKMKEKGDIPEGYSVSREKKERFSLILESASTNQTSMYLCASSFLAGDNEQFFGPGTRLTVL.

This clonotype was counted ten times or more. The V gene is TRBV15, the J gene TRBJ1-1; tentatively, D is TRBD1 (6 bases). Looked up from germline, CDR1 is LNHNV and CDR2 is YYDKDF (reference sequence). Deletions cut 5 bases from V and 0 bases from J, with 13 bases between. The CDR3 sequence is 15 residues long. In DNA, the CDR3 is TGTGCCACCAGCCGCCCCGGGGGCATGAACACTGAAGCTTTCTTT. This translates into CATSRPGGMNTEAFF.

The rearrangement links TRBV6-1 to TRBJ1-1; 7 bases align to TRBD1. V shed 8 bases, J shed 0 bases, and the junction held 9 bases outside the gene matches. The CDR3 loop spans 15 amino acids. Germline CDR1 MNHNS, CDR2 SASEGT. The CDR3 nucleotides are TGTGCCAGCCGTCCCGGGACAGTTATGAACACTGAAGCTTTCTTT. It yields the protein CASRPGTVMNTEAFF.

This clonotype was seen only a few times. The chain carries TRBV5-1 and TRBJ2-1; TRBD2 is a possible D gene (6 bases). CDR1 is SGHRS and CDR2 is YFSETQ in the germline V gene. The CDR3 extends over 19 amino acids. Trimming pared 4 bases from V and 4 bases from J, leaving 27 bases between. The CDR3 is CASSPGVAESSRGYNEQFF. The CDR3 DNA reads TGCGCCAGCAGCCCCGGGGTAGCGGAATCAAGCCGCGGTTACAATGAGCAGTTCTTC.

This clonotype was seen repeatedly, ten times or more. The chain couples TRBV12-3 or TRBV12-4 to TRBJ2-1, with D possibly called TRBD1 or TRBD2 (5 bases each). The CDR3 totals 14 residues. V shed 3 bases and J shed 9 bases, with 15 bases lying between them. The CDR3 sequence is CASSLSGAGGEQFF. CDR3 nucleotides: TGTGCCAGCAGTTTGTCCGGGGCCGGCGGTGAGCAGTTCTTC.

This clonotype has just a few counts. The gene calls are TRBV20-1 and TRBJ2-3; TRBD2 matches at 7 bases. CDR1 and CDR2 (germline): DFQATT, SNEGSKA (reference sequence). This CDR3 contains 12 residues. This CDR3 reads CTLSGGTDTQYF. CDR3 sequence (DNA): TGCACCCTAAGCGGGGGCACAGATACGCAGTATTTT.

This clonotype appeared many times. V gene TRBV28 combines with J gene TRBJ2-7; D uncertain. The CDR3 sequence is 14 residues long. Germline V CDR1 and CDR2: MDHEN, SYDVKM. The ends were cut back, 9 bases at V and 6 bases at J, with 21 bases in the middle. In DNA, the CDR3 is TGTGCCAGTGGGCCATCCTCCGGGCTACGCGAGCAGTACTTC. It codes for CASGPSSGLREQYF.

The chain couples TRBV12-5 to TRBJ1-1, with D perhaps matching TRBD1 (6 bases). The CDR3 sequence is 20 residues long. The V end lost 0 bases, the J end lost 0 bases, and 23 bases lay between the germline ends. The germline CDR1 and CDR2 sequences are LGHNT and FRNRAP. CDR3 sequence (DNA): TGTGCTAGTGGTTTGGTACCAAAGGGGGGGGGCCCGTCCATGAACACTGAAGCTTTCTTT. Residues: CASGLVPKGGGPSMNTEAFF.

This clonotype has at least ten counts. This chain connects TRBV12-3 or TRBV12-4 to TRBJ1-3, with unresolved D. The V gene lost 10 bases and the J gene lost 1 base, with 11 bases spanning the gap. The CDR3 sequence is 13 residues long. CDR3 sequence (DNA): TGTGCCACCTCGCAGAATTCTGGAAACACCATATATTTT. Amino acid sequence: CATSQNSGNTIYF.

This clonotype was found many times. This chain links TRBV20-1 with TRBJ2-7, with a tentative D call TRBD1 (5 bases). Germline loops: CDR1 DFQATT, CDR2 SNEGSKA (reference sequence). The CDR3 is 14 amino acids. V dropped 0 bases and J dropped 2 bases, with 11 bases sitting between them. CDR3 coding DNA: TGCAGTGCTAGAGATTCAGGGAAACCCTACGAGCAGTACTTC. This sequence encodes CSARDSGKPYEQYF.

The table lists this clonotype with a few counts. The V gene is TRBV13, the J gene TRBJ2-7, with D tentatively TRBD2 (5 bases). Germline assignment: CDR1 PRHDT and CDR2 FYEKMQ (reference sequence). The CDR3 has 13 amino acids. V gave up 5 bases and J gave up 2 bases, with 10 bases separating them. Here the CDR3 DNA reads TGTGCCAGCAGCCCAGCGGCCGCCTACGAGCAGTACTTC. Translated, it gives CASSPAAAYEQYF.

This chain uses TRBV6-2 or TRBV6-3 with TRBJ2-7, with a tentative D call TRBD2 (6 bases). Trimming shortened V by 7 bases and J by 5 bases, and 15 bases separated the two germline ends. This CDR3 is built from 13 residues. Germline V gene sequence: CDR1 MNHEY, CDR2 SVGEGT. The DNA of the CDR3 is TGTGCCAGCATCGACCCGGGAGAGGACGAGCAGTACTTC. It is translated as CASIDPGEDEQYF.

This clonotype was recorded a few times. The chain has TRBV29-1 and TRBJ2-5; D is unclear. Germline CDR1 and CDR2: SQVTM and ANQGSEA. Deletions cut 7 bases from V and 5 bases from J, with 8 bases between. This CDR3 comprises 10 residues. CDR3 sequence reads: CSGSTETQYF. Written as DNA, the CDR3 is TGCAGCGGATCCACGGAGACCCAGTACTTC.

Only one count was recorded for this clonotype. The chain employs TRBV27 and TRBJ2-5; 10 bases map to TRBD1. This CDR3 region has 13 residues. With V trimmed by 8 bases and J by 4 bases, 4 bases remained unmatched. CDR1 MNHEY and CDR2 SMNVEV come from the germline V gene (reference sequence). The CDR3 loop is CASGQGEGETQYF. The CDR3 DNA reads TGTGCCAGCGGACAGGGGGAGGGAGAGACCCAGTACTTC.

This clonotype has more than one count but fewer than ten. The CDR3 DNA sequence: TGTGCCAGCAGCTCTCCCCTCGGACAGGGGGCGGATAGCGGGAGATCTGGAAACATTCAGTACTTC. It codes for CASSSPLGQGADSGRSGNIQYF. V is TRBV13 and J is TRBJ2-4; 11 nucleotides agree with TRBD1. This CDR3 has 22 residues. The V segment lost 4 bases and the J segment 6 bases; nucleotides outside the gene matches: 26. Germline V gives CDR1 PRHDT, CDR2 FYEKMQ (reference sequence).

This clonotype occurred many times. The CDR3 region has the DNA TGTGCCAGCGCTAGCGCCTACGAGCAGTACTTC. It specifies CASASAYEQYF. The J gene is TRBJ2-7, the V gene TRBV27; a possible D gene is TRBD2 (6 bases). The CDR3 is 11 amino acids. The germline V and J ends were trimmed by 8 bases and 2 bases, with 7 bases remaining between them. Germline V lookup: CDR1 MNHEY, CDR2 SMNVEV (reference sequence).

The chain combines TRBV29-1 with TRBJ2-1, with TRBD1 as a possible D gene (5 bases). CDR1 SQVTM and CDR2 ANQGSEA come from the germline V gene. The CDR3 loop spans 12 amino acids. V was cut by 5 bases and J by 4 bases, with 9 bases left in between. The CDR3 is CSVPTGYNEQFF. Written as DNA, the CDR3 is TGCAGCGTTCCCACAGGATACAATGAGCAGTTCTTC.

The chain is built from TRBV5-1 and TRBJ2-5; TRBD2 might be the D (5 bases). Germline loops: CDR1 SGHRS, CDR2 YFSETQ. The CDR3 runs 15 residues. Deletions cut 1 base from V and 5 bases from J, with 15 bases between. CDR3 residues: CASSLLGQPGETQYF. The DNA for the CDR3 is TGCGCCAGCAGCTTGTTAGGTCAGCCGGGGGAGACCCAGTACTTC.